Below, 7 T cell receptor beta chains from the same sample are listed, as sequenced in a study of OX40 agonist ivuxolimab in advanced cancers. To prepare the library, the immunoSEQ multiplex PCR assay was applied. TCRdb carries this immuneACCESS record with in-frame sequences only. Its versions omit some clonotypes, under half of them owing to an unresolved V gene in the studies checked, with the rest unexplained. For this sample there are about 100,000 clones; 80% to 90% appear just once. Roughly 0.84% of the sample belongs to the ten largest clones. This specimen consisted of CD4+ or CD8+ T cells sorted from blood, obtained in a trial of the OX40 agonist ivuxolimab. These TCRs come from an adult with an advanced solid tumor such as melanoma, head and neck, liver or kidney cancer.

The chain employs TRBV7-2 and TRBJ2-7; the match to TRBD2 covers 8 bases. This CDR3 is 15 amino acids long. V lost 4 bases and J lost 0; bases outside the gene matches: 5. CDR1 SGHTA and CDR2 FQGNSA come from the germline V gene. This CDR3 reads CASSSSGLGSYEQYF. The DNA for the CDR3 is TGTGCCAGCAGCTCTAGCGGGCTTGGCTCCTACGAGCAGTACTTC.

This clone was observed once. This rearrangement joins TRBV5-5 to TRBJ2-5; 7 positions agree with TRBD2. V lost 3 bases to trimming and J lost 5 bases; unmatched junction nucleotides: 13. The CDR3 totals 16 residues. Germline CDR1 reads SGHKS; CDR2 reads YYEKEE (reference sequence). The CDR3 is CASSWNAGVWGETQYF. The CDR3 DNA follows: TGTGCCAGCAGCTGGAACGCGGGGGTCTGGGGGGAGACCCAGTACTTC. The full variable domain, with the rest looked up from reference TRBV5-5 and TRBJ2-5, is DAGVTQSPTHLIKTRGQQVTLRCSPISGHKSVSWYQQVLGQGPQFIFQYYEKEERGRGNFPDRFSARQFPNYSSELNVNALLLGDSALYLCASSWNAGVWGETQYFGPGTRLLVL.

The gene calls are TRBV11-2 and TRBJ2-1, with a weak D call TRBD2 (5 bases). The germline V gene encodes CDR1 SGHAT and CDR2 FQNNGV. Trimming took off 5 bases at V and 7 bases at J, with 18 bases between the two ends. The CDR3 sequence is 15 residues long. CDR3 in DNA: TGTGCCAGCAGCCCGCACTCGGGGTCTGGGAATGAGCAGTTCTTC. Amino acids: CASSPHSGSGNEQFF.

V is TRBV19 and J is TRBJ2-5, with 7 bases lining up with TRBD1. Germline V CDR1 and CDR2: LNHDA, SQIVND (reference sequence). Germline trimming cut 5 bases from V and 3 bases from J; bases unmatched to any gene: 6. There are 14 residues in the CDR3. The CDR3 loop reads CASSVGTEKETQYF. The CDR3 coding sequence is TGTGCCAGTAGTGTCGGGACAGAAAAAGAGACCCAGTACTTC.

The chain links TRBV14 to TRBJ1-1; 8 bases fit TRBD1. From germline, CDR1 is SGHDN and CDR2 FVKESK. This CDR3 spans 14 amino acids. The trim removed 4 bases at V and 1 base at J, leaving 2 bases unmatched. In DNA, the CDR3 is TGTGCCAGCAGCCTCGGGACAGGGAACACTGAAGCTTTCTTT. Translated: CASSLGTGNTEAFF.

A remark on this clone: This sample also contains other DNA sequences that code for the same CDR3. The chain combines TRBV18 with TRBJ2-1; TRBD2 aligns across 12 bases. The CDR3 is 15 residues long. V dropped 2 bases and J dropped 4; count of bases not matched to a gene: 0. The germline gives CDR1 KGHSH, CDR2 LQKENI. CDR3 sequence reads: CASSPGLAGYNEQFF. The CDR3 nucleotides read TGTGCCAGCTCACCAGGACTAGCGGGGTACAATGAGCAGTTCTTC.

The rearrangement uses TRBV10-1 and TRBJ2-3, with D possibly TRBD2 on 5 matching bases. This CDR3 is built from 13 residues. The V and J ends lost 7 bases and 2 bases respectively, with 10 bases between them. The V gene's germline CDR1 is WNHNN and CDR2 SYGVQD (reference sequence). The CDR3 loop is CASTGRSTDTQYF. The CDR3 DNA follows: TGCGCCAGCACGGGAAGGTCCACAGATACGCAGTATTTT.